This TCR beta chain was captured in a study of blood T cell repertoires in COVID-19 (dated by TCRdb to 2020 to 2022). General notes on the study: The collaborator samples originated in the United States, Italy and Spain and spanned the acute and convalescent phases of COVID-19. The prospective study material was composed of cDNA or gDNA derived from T cells, B-cell-depleted T cells, or PBMCs. Subjects who had been exposed to COVID-19, were actively infected with it, or had recovered from it provided the deeply sampled blood TCRbeta repertoires that made up the dataset. The repertoires were released in a freely available public database meant as a resource for research on the immune response to SARS-CoV-2. Samples came from the ongoing ImmuneRACE study (first 160 participants) plus 1,254 subjects from 6 global collaborators. Nearly every sample came with metadata listing a de-identified subject ID, COVID-19 status, age in years and sex. Where available, HLA class I and class II types were obtained from metadata supplied by the sample provider rather than from assay-based typing.

TCRbeta CDR3 regions were amplified from genomic DNA using the immunoSEQ Assay, a bias-controlled multiplex PCR. On the authors' methods: The number of nucleated cells in each sample was estimated from the amplification of reference gene primers within the assay. To quantify the absolute abundance of each unique TCRbeta CDR3 rearrangement, sequence reads were collapsed and filtered. For each sample, productive Simpson clonality was calculated as the square root of Simpson's diversity index across productive rearrangements. The source is immuneACCESS, and TCRdb retained only in-frame sequences with V and J called. Part of the clones is not carried over; for the studies checked, unresolved V genes explain less than half of this, and the remainder is unexplained. V and J calls and clone size are as listed in that table; D and trimming were resolved from the DNA. This sample is represented by around 150,000 clones; around 82% of them were singletons. About 3.9% of the sample is in the top ten clones.

Based on the germline V gene, the CDR1 and CDR2 sequences are MGHRA and YSYEKL. The cysteine opens and the phenylalanine closes a CDR3 of 17 amino acids. CDR3 DNA only is kept here, 51 bases in frame from base 1. V and J lose 1 base and 6 bases, and a span of 18 bases separates them. Each collaborating institution followed its own protocols to collect whole blood in K2EDTA tubes. Collaborator samples were shipped for TCRbeta analysis as frozen whole blood, isolated PBMCs, or DNA extracted from either sample type. General conclusions and limits of the study: Clinical and demographic metadata were provided uncurated, with the amount varying by source and participant.

This clone was seen many times. Its antigen is not yet known. Per-base quality was not reported, and no clone a single base away is much larger than it. The receptor's source is a man in his fifties or sixties with acute or convalescent COVID-19. This receptor chain uses TRBV4-1 and TRBJ1-4; the D gene is possibly TRBD1, with 6 bases matching. Source material: peripheral blood. The DNA reads as follows: TGCGCCAGCAGCCAAGCTTCAACAGGGAGAAAGGATGAAAAACTGTTTTTT. Its translation is CASSQASTGRKDEKLFF.